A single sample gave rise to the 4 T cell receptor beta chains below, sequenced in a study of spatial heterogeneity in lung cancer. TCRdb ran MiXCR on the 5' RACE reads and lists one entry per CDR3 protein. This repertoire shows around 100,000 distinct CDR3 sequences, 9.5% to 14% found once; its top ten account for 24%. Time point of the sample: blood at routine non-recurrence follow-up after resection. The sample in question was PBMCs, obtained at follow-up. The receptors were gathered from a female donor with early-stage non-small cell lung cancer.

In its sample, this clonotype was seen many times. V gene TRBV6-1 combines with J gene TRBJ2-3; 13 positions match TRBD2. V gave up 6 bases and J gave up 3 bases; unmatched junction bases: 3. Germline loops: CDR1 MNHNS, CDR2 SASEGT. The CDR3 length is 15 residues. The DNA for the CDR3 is TGTGCCAGCAGCCCGGGACTAGCGGGAACAGATACGCAGTATTTT. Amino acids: CASSPGLAGTDTQYF.

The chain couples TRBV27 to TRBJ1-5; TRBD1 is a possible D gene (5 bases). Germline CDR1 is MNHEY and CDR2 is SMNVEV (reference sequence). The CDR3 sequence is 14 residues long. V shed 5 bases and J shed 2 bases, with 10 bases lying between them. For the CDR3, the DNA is TGTGCCAGCAGTCCCTGGGGGGGCAATCAGCCCCAGCATTTT. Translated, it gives CASSPWGGNQPQHF.

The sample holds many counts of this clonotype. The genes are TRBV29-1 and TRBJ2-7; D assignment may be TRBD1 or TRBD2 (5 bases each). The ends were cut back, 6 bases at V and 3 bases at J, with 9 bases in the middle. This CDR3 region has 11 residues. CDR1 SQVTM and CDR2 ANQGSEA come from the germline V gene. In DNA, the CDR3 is TGCAGCGTAGGGGAGTTCTACGAGCAGTACTTC. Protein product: CSVGEFYEQYF.

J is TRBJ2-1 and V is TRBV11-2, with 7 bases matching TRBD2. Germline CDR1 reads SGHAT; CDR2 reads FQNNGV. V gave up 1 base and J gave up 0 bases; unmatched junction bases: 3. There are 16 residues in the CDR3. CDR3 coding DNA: TGTGCCAGCAGCTTAGTGCGGGGGTTCTCCTACAATGAGCAGTTCTTC. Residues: CASSLVRGFSYNEQFF. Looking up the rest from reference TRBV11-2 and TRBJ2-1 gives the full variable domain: EAGVAQSPRYKIIEKRQSVAFWCNPISGHATLYWYQQILGQGPKLLIQFQNNGVVDDSQLPKDRFSAERLKGVDSTLKIQPAKLEDSAVYLCASSLVRGFSYNEQFFGPGTRLTVL.